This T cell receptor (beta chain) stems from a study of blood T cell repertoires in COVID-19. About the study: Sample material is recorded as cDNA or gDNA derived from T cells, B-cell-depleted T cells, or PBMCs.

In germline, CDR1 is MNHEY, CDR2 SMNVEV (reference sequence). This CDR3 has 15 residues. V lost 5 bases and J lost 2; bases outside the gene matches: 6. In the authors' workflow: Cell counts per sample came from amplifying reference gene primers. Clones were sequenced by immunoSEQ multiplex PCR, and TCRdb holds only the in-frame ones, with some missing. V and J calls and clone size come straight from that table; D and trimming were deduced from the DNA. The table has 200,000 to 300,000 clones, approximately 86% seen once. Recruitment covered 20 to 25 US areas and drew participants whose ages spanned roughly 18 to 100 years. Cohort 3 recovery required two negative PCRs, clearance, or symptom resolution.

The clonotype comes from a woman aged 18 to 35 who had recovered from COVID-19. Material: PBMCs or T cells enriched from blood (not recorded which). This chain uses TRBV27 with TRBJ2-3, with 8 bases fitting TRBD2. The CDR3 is CASSPIAGITDTQYF. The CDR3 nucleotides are TGTGCCAGCAGTCCGATAGCGGGAATCACAGATACGCAGTATTTT.